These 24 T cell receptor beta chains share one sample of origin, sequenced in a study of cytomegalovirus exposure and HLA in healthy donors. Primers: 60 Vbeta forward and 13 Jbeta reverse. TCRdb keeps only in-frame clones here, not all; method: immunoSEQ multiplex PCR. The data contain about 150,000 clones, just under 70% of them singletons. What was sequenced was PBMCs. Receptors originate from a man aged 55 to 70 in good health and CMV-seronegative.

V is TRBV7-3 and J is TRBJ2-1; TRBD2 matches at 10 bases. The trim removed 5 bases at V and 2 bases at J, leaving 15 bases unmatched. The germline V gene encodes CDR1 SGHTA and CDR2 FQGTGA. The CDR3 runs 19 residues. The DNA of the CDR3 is TGTGCCAGCAGCCCCCTCGGAGCGGGGGGGACGAAGACCTACAATGAGCAGTTCTTC. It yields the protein CASSPLGAGGTKTYNEQFF.

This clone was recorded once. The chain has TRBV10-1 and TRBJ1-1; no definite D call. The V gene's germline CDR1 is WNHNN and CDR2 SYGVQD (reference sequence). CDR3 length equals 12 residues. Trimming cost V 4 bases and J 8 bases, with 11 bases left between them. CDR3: CASSALGGEAFF. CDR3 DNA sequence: TGCGCCAGCAGTGCATTGGGAGGAGAAGCTTTCTTT.

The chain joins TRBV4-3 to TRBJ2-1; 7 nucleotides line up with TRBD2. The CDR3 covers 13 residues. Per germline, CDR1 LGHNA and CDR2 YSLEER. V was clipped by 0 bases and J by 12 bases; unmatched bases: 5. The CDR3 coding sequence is TGCGCCAGCAGCCAAGACACCCAGCGGGGGCAGTTCTTC. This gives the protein CASSQDTQRGQFF.

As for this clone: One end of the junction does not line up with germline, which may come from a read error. The CDR3 DNA reads as TGTTCCAGCAGCTCCCCCGGGTGGGGGACTACCTCCTACAATGAGCAGTTCTTC. Its translation is CSSSSPGWGTTSYNEQFF. The chain uses TRBV7-9 and TRBJ2-1, with 7 bases matching TRBD2. The CDR3 contains 18 residues. Per the germline V gene, CDR1 is SEHNR and CDR2 is FQNEAQ (reference sequence).

CDR3 coding DNA: TGCGCCAGCAGCCCGGGGGGAGTCGCCTACAATGAGCAGTTCTTC. Residues: CASSPGGVAYNEQFF. V is TRBV5-1 and J is TRBJ2-1, with 7 bases lining up with TRBD2. Losses at the gene ends were 4 bases for V and 2 bases for J; bases not matched to a gene: 6. CDR1 and CDR2 (germline): SGHRS, YFSETQ. This CDR3 region has 15 residues.

CDR3 sequence (DNA): TGTGCCAGCAGCTTAGATCTCTACGAGCAGTACTTC. Its translation: CASSLDLYEQYF. The J gene is TRBJ2-7, the V gene TRBV11-2, with D unclear. The CDR3 has 12 residues. V lost 0 bases and J lost 3, with 3 bases in between. Looked up from germline, CDR1 is SGHAT and CDR2 is FQNNGV.

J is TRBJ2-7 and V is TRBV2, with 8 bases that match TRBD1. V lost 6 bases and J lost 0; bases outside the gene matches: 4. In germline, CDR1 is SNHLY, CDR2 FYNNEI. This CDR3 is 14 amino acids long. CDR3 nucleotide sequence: TGTGCCAGCAGGTCGGACAGGGCCTCCTACGAGCAGTACTTC. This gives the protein CASRSDRASYEQYF.

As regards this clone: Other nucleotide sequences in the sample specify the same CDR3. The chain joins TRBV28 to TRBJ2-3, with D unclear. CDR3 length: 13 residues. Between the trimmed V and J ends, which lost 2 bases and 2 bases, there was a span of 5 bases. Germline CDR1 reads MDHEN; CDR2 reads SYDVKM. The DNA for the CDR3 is TGTGCCAGCAGTTTAAGCTCCACAGATACGCAGTATTTT. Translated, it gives CASSLSSTDTQYF.

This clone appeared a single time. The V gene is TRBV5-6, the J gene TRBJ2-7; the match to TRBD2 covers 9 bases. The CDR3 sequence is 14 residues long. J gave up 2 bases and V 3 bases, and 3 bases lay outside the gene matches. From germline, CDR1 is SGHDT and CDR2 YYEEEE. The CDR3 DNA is TGTGCCAGCAGCTCCGGGACTAGCACCTACGAGCAGTACTTC. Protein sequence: CASSSGTSTYEQYF.

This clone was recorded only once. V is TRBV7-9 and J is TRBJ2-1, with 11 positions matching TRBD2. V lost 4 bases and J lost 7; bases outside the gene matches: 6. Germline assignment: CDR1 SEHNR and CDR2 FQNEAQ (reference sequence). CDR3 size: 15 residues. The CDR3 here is CASSYLSGRENEQFF. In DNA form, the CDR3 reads TGTGCCAGCAGCTACCTTAGCGGGAGGGAGAATGAGCAGTTCTTC.

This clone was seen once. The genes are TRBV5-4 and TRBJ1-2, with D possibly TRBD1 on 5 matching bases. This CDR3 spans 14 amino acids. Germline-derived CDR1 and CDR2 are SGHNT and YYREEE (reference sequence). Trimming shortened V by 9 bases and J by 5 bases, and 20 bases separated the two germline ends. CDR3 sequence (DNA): TGTGCCATCTCGACAGAAAAAAATTTTTATGGCTACACCTTC. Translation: CAISTEKNFYGYTF.

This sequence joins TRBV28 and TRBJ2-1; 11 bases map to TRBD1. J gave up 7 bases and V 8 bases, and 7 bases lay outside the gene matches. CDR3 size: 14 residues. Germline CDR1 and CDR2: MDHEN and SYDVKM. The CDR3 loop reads CASRKDRGPNEQFF. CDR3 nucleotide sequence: TGTGCCAGCCGCAAGGACAGGGGGCCGAATGAGCAGTTCTTC.

DNA of the CDR3: TGTGCCAGCAGCCAAGATCTTGGGACAGCTTATAACACTGAAGCTTTCTTT. Amino acid sequence: CASSQDLGTAYNTEAFF. The V gene is TRBV14, the J gene TRBJ1-1; 7 bases fit TRBD1. Germline trimming cut 0 bases from V and 2 bases from J; bases unmatched to any gene: 9. Germline V gives CDR1 SGHDN, CDR2 FVKESK. This CDR3 spans 17 amino acids.

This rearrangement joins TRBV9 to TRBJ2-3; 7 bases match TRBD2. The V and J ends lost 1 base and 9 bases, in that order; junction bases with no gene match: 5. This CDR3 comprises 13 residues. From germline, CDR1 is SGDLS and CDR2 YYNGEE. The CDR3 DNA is TGTGCCAGCAGCGTAATTTCTAGCGGCACGCAGTATTTT. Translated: CASSVISSGTQYF. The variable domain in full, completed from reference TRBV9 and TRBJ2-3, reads DSGVTQTPKHLITATGQRVTLRCSPRSGDLSVYWYQQSLDQGLQFLIQYYNGEERAKGNILERFSAQQFPDLHSELNLSSLELGDSALYFCASSVISSGTQYFGPGTRLTVL.

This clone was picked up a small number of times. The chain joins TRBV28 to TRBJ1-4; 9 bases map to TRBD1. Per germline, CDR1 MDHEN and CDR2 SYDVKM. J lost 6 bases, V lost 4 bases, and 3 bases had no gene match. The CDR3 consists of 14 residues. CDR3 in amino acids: CASSYRDRDEKLFF. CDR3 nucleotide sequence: TGTGCCAGCAGTTACCGGGACAGGGATGAAAAACTGTTTTTT.

CDR3 in amino acids: CASSVSSRANTGELFF. The CDR3 region has the DNA TGTGCCAGCAGCGTATCCAGCAGGGCGAACACCGGGGAGCTGTTTTTT. The J gene is TRBJ2-2, the V gene TRBV9, with D possibly TRBD1 on 5 matching bases. Germline CDR1 reads SGDLS; CDR2 reads YYNGEE. V lost 1 base and J 0 bases, leaving 10 bases between the germline ends. The CDR3 sequence is 16 residues long.

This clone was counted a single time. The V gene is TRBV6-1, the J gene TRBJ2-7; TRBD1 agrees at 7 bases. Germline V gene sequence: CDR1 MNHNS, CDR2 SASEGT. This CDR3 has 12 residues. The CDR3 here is CAISTGTYEQYF. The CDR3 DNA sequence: TGTGCTATTTCGACAGGGACCTACGAGCAGTACTTC.

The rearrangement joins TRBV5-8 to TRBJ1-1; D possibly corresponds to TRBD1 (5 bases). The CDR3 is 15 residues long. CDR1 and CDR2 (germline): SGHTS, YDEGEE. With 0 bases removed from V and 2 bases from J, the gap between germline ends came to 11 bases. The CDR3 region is CASSLEGTVNTEAFF. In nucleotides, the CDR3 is TGTGCCAGCAGCTTGGAAGGGACTGTTAACACTGAAGCTTTCTTT.

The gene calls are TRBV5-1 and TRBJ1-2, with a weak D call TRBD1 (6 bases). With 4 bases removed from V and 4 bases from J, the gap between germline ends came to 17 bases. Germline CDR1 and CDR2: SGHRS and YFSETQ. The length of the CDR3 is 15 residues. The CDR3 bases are TGCGCCAGCAGCGTGACAGGCCTTGAGAGCTATGGCTACACCTTC. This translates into CASSVTGLESYGYTF.

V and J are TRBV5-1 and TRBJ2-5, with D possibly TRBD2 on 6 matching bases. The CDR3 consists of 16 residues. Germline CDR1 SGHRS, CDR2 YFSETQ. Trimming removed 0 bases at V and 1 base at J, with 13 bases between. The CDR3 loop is CASSLAVGLSQETQYF. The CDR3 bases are TGCGCCAGCAGCTTGGCCGTCGGACTATCCCAAGAGACCCAGTACTTC.

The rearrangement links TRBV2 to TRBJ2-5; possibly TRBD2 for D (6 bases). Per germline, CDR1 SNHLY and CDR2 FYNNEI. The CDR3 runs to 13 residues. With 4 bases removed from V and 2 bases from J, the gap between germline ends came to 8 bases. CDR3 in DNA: TGTGCCAGCAGTGCACTAGCTCAAGAGACCCAGTACTTC. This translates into CASSALAQETQYF.

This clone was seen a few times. The CDR3: CASSIAGRYEQYF. Here the CDR3 DNA reads TGTGCCAGCAGCATAGCGGGACGGTACGAGCAGTACTTC. The V gene is TRBV5-6, the J gene TRBJ2-7; 8 bases match TRBD2. The CDR3 consists of 13 residues. J was trimmed by 4 bases and V by 4 bases; bases with no gene match: 4. Germline loops: CDR1 SGHDT, CDR2 YYEEEE.

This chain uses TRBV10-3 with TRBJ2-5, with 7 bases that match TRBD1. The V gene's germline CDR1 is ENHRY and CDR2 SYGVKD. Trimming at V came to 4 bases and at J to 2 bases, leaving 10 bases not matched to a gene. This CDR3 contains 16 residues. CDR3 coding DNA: TGTGCCATCAGTGGGACCCTGGGCAGGGGGCAAGAGACCCAGTACTTC. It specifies CAISGTLGRGQETQYF.

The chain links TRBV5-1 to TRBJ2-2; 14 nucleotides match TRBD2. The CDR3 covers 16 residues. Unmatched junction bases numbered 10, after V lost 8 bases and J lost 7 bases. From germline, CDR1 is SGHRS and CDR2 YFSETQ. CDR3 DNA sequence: TGCGCCAGTACCTCCGGGACTAGCGGGAGCGGCGGGGAGCTGTTTTTT. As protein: CASTSGTSGSGGELFF.